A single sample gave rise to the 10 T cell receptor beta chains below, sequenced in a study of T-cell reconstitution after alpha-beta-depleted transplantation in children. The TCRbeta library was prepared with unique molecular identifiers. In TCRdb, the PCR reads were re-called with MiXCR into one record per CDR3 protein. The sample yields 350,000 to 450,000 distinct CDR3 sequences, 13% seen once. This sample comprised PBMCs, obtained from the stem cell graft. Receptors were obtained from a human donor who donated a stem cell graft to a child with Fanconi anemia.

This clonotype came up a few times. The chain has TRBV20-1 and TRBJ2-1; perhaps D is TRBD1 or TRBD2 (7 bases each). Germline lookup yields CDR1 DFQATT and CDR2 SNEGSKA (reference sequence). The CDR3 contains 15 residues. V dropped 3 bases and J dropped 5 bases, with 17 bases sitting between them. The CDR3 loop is CSARAQGGDDNEQFF. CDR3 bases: TGCAGTGCTAGGGCCCAGGGGGGGGACGACAATGAGCAGTTCTTC.

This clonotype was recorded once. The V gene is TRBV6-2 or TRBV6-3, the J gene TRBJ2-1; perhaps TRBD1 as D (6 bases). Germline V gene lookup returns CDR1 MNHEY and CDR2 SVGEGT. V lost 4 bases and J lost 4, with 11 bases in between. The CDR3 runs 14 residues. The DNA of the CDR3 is TGTGCCAGCAGTTTGTACAGGGATTACAATGAGCAGTTCTTC. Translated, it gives CASSLYRDYNEQFF.

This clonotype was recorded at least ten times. DNA for the CDR3: TGTGCCAGCAGTGAAGCGCTGAGGATAAAGGGCGGGGAGCTGTTTTTT. It encodes CASSEALRIKGGELFF. V usage is TRBV6-1 and J usage is TRBJ2-2; D gene uncertain. Trimming cost V 0 bases and J 7 bases, with 15 bases left between them. This CDR3 region has 16 residues. The germline gives CDR1 MNHNS, CDR2 SASEGT.

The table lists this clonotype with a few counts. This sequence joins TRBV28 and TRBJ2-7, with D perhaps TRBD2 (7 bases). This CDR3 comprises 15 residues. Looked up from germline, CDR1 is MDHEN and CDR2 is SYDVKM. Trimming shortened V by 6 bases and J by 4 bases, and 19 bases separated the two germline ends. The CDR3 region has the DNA TGTGCCAGCAGGCCCCGGGGGGCGAGGAATTACGAGCAGTACTTC. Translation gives CASRPRGARNYEQYF.

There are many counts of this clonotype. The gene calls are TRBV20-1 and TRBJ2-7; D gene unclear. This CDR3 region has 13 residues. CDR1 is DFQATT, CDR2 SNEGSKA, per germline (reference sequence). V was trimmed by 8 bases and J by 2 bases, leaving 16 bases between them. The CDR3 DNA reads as TGCAGTTTACGACCTGTCCCTACCTACGAGCAGTACTTC. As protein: CSLRPVPTYEQYF.

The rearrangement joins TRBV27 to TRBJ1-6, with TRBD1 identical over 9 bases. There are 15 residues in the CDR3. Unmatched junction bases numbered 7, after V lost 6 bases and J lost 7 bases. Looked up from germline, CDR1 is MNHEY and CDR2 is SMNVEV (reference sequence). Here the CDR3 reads CASSRTGVGNSPLHF. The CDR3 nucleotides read TGTGCCAGCAGCCGGACAGGGGTCGGCAATTCACCCCTCCACTTT.

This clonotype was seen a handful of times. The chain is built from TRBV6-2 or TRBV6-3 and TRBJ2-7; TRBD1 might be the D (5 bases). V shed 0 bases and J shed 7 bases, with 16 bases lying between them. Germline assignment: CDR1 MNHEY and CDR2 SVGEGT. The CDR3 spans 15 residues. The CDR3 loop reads CASSYSNQGKSEQYV. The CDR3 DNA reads TGTGCCAGCAGTTACTCGAACCAGGGTAAATCGGAGCAGTACGTC.

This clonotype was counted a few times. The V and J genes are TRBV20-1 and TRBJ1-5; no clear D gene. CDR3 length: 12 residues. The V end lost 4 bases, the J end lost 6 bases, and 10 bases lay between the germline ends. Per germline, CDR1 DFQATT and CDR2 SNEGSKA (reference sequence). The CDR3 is CSATGNSQPQHF. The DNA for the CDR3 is TGCAGTGCTACGGGTAATAGTCAGCCCCAGCATTTT.

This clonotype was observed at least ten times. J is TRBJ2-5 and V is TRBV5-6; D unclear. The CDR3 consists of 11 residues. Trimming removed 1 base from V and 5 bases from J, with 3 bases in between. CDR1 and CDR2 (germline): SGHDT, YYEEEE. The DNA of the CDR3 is TGTGCCAGCAGCTTGTTCGAGACCCAGTACTTC. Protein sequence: CASSLFETQYF.

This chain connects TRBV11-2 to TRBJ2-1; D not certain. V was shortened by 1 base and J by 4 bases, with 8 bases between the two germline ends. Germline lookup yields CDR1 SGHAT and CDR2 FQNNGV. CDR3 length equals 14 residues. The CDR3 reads CASSLALRYNEQFF. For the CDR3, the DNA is TGTGCCAGCAGCTTAGCTTTGCGGTACAATGAGCAGTTCTTC.